This T cell receptor (beta chain) was documented in a study of control samples from healthy donors and cancer patients. This clone was picked up one time. Only in-frame clones appear in the TCRdb table, and some are missing; sequencing was by immunoSEQ multiplex PCR. The data show roughly 120,000 clones, 88% seen once. V shed 8 bases, J shed 7 bases, and the junction held 7 bases outside the gene matches. The CDR3 sequence is 14 residues long. CDR1 and CDR2 (germline): MNHEY, SMNVEV (reference sequence). The gene calls are TRBV27 and TRBJ1-6, with TRBD1 matching over 8 bases. The sample was blood. The source is a woman in her 70s in good health. CDR3 sequence (DNA): TGTGCCAGCGCCCTTGGGGACAGGAATTCACCCCTCCACTTT. This sequence encodes CASALGDRNSPLHF.